This T cell receptor (beta chain) was recovered during a study of blood T cells in healthy people across ages. This clonotype was picked up a small number of times. Caucasian individuals from Russia who were healthy and aged about 6 to 90 acted as donors. Through a sample-barcoded 5' primer and a J-beta primer mix, a second PCR was run for about 7 to 12 cycles. One entry per CDR3 protein, called by TCRdb with MiXCR from the 5' RACE reads. Among about 580,000 distinct CDR3 sequences listed, more than 45% were seen once. The CDR3 contains 16 residues. V lost 5 bases, J lost 8 bases, and 13 bases stayed unmatched. The V gene's germline CDR1 is SGHTA and CDR2 FQGNSA.

The TCR originated in a man at least 80 years old in good health. The chain uses TRBV7-2 and TRBJ2-1; 9 positions match TRBD2. The source material was blood. The CDR3 sequence: CASSPMGGTSLYEQFF. The CDR3 DNA is TGTGCCAGCAGCCCCATGGGGGGGACTAGCTTATATGAGCAGTTCTTC.